This T cell receptor beta chain was retrieved from a study of T cell responses to AZD1222 COVID-19 vaccine. Sequencing was performed with immunoSEQ multiplex PCR; in TCRdb, only in-frame clones are kept and a portion is missing. The profile shows some 110,000 clones, about 89% of them singletons. The germline V gene has CDR1 MNHEY and CDR2 SVGAGI. The CDR3 extends over 14 amino acids. With V trimmed by 6 bases and J by 4 bases, 6 bases remained unmatched. The receptor was isolated from an adult who received the MenACWY meningococcal vaccine as a control. The sample was peripheral blood, taken 28 days after the second dose of the MenACWY control vaccine. The chain carries TRBV6-5 and TRBJ1-1; 9 bases align to TRBD1. The CDR3 coding sequence is TGTGCCAGCAGCAACAGGGGGCTTAGCACTGAAGCTTTCTTT. Its protein is CASSNRGLSTEAFF.